This T cell receptor beta chain was identified during a study of CD8 T cells in ankylosing spondylitis. Study outcomes and limitations: Disease-associated clones were reportedly significantly overrepresented in matched ankylosing spondylitis synovial fluid. Made up of under ten highly homologous variants, a TCR beta motif appeared characteristic of ankylosing spondylitis blood.

Germline-derived CDR1 and CDR2 are LNHNV and YYDKDF (reference sequence). This CDR3 contains 17 residues. V was shortened by 2 bases and J by 0 bases, with 11 bases between the two germline ends. Concerning this clonotype: Its target is not known.

5'-RACE, quantitative and with molecular barcodes, yielded the TCR beta libraries. MiXCR, run by TCRdb on the 5' RACE reads, gives a single entry per CDR3 protein. This sample has some 330,000 distinct CDR3 sequences, with around 8% found just once. The rearrangement joins TRBV15 to TRBJ2-6; D gene uncertain. The TCR sequence derives from a male donor with ankylosing spondylitis. Sequenced sample: blood, either unsorted or a sorted T cell fraction (not recorded which). The CDR3 sequence is CATSRLLPTSGANVLTF. The CDR3 DNA sequence: TGTGCCACCAGCAGATTGCTGCCTACCTCTGGGGCCAACGTCCTGACTTTC.